The entry that follows covers one TCR beta chain sequence. Found in a library prepared for alpha chains, this beta chain is an off-target read, and its abundance has little meaning. TCRdb analysed the RT-PCR reads with MiXCR anew, one entry per CDR3 protein. Of thousands of distinct CDR3 sequences listed, roughly 90% were seen once; the top ten hold roughly 7.7%. The CDR3 is 14 residues long. Germline V gene data show CDR1 as DFQATT and CDR2 as SNEGSKA (reference sequence). With 8 bases clipped from V and 5 bases from J, the junction kept 11 bases outside the gene matches. The V call is TRBV20-1, the J call TRBJ2-1; 8 bases line up with TRBD2. Sample: memory CD4+ T cells from blood. This clonotype was obtained from a female donor in good health, serving as a healthy control. Here the CDR3 reads CSPPGRAYDNEQFF. The CDR3 DNA reads as TGCAGTCCCCCCGGGAGGGCCTACGACAATGAGCAGTTCTTC.